This TCR beta chain was sequenced in a study of T-cell reconstitution after alpha-beta-depleted transplantation in children. Unique molecular identifiers were incorporated during preparation of the TCRbeta library. TCRdb processed the PCR reads anew with MiXCR; each CDR3 protein has one entry. This table holds fewer than 200,000 distinct CDR3 sequences, about 6.4% found once. CDR3 length: 10 amino acids. Between the trimmed V and J ends, which lost 4 bases and 7 bases, there was a span of 5 bases. The germline CDR1 and CDR2 sequences are SQVTM and ANQGSEA. This clonotype was observed many times. The TCR sequence derives from a human donor who donated a stem cell graft to a child with Wiskott-Aldrich syndrome. The sequenced sample was PBMCs from the stem cell graft donor, obtained from the stem cell graft. The chain employs TRBV29-1 and TRBJ2-1; D unclear. DNA of the CDR3: TGCAGCGTTGGTCCTAATGAGCAGTTCTTC. Translation gives CSVGPNEQFF.